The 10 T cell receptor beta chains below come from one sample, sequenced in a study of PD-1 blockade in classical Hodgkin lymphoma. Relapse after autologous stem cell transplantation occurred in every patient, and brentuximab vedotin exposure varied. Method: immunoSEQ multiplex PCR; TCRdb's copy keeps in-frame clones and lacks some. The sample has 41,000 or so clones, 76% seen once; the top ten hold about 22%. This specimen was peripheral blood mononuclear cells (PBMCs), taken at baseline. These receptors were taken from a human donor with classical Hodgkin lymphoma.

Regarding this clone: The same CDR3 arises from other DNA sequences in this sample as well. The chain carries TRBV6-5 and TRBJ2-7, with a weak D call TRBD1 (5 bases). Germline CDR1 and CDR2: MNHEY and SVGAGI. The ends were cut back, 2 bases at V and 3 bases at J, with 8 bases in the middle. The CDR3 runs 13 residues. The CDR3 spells CASSYDSDYEQYF. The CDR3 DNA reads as TGTGCCAGCAGTTACGACAGTGACTACGAGCAGTACTTC.

The CDR3 reads CASSLGTGGETQYF. CDR3 in DNA: TGTGCCAGCAGCCTCGGGACAGGGGGAGAGACCCAGTACTTC. The chain combines TRBV7-9 with TRBJ2-5; 11 nucleotides line up with TRBD1. After removal of 5 bases from V and 4 bases from J, the junction contained 3 bases not matched to a gene. This CDR3 region has 14 residues. Germline-derived CDR1 and CDR2 are SEHNR and FQNEAQ (reference sequence). The full variable domain, in which reference TRBV7-9 and TRBJ2-5 provide the parts outside the CDR3, is DTGVSQNPRHKITKRGQNVTFRCDPISEHNRLYWYRQTLGQGPEFLTYFQNEAQLEKSRLLSDRFSAERPKGSFSTLEIQRTEQGDSAMYLCASSLGTGGETQYFGPGTRLLVL.

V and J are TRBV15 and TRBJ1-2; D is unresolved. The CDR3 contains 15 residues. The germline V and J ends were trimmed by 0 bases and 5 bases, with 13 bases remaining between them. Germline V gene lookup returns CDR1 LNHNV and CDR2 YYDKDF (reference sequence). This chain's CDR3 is CATSRDRGEFYGYTF. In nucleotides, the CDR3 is TGTGCCACCAGCAGAGATCGAGGAGAGTTTTATGGCTACACCTTC.

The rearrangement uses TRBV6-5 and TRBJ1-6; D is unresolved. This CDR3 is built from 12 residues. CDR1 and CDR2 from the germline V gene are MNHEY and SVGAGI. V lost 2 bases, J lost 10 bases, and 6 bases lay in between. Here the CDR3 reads CASSYPASPLHF. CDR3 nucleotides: TGTGCCAGCAGTTACCCCGCCTCACCCCTCCACTTT.

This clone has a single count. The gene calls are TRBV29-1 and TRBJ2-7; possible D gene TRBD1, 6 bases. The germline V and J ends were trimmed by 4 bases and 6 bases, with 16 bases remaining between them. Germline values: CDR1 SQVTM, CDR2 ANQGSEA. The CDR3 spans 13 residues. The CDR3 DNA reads TGCAGCGTTGGCCAGGGGACAAAGTCCGAGCAGTACTTC. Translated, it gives CSVGQGTKSEQYF.

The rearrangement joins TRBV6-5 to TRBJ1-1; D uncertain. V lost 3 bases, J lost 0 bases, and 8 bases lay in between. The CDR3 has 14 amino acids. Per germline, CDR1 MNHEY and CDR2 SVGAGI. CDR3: CASSYMSVNTEAFF. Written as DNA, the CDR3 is TGTGCCAGCAGTTATATGTCGGTGAACACTGAAGCTTTCTTT.

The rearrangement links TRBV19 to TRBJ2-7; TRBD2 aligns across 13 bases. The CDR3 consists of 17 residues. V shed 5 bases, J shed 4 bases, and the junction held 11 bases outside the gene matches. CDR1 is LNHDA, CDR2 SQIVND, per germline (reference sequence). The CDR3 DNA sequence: TGTGCCAGTAGTTCGAGGACTAGCGGGAGTAAGGAATACGAGCAGTACTTC. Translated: CASSSRTSGSKEYEQYF.

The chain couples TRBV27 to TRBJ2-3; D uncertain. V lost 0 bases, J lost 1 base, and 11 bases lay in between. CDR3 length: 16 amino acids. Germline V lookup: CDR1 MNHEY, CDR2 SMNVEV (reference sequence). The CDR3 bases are TGTGCCAGCAGTTTATCAGGGCAGCTTGGCACAGATACGCAGTATTTT. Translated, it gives CASSLSGQLGTDTQYF.

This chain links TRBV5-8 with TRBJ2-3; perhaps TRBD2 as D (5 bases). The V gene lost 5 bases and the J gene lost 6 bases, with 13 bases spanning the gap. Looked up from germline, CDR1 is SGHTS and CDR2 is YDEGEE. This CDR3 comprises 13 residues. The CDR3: CASSYQPSDTQYF. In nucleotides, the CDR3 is TGTGCCAGCAGTTACCAACCTAGCGATACGCAGTATTTT.

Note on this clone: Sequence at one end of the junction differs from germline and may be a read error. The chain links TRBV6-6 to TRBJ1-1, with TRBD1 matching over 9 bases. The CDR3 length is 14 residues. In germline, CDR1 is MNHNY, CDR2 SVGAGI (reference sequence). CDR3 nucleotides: TGTGCCAGCAGATACTGGACAGGGGACACTGAAGCTTTCTTT. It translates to CASRYWTGDTEAFF.